A selection of T cell receptor beta chains follows, all from one sample in a study of T cell responses to AZD1222 COVID-19 vaccine. Libraries were prepared by immunoSEQ multiplex PCR; TCRdb keeps only in-frame clonotypes and omits some of them. This table has 150,000 to 200,000 clones, 85% to 90% appearing once. The sequenced sample was peripheral blood, obtained on day 0 of AZD1222 vaccination. The receptors here all came from an adult in good health. Both conserved end residues are part of each CDR3. The D gene is left open where the match is weak. Some rows have no size entry. The others give once, few or many, or a class for an expanded clone.

abundance,d_gene,v_gene,j_gene,CDR3nt,CDR3aa
-,TRBD1,TRBV12-5,TRBJ1-1,TGTGCTAGTCTTCGACAGGGGGTGGCTGAAGCTTTCTTT,CASLRQGVAEAFF
-,-,TRBV18,TRBJ1-1,TGTGCCAGCTCACCACTGTCAGTGGAAGCTTTCTTT,CASSPLSVEAFF
once,-,TRBV18,TRBJ2-1,TGTGCCAGCTCAATTCCTGGGACGAGCTCCTACAATGAGCAGTTCTTC,CASSIPGTSSYNEQFF
-,TRBD1,TRBV7-2,TRBJ1-4,TGTGCCAGCAGCAAGAGACAGGGAGGCAAAGGAGGGGATGAAAAACTGTTTTTT,CASSKRQGGKGGDEKLFF
-,-,TRBV2,TRBJ2-3,TGTGCCAGCAGACAGGGTATGTTCCCAGATACGCAGTATTTT,CASRQGMFPDTQYF
-,TRBD1,TRBV6-2/TRBV6-3,TRBJ1-5,TGTGCCAGCAGTAATACAGGGGGTACGGGGAATCAGCCCCAGCATTTT,CASSNTGGTGNQPQHF
-,-,TRBV7-2,TRBJ2-7,TGTGCCAGCAGCTTAGCGGGGACCTCCTACTCCTACGAGCAGTACTTC,CASSLAGTSYSYEQYF
-,-,TRBV14,TRBJ1-2,TGTGCCAGCAGCCAAGTCAAAAAAGGGGACTATGGCTACACCTTC,CASSQVKKGDYGYTF
-,TRBD2,TRBV27,TRBJ2-5,TGTGCCAGCAGTCAGGGACTAGCGGGAGCTCTAGAGACCCAGTACTTC,CASSQGLAGALETQYF
-,-,TRBV12-3/TRBV12-4,TRBJ1-5,TGTGCCAGCAGTTTAGGACAAAGTCAGCCCCAGCATTTT,CASSLGQSQPQHF
-,-,TRBV6-5,TRBJ1-5,TGTGCCAGCAGTTACTCGCCGGGCAGCCAGCCCCAGCATTTT,CASSYSPGSQPQHF
-,TRBD1,TRBV11-2,TRBJ1-2,TGTGCCAGCACAACGACAGGGACCTATGGCTACACCTTC,CASTTTGTYGYTF
-,TRBD2,TRBV6-5,TRBJ2-1,TGTGCCAGCACGGGGGGGAGCTCCTACAATGAGCAGTTCTTC,CASTGGSSYNEQFF
-,-,TRBV19,TRBJ2-7,TGTGCCAGTAGTATTGGCATCTGGAGCTCCTACGAGCAGTACTTC,CASSIGIWSSYEQYF
few,-,TRBV6-2/TRBV6-3,TRBJ2-3,TGTGCCAGCAGCTCCCCCGGGCGCGGAGATACGCAGTATTTT,CASSSPGRGDTQYF
-,-,TRBV5-4,TRBJ2-2,TGTGCCAGCAGCCGATTTGCGGGGGCGTCGAACACCGGGGAGCTGTTTTTT,CASSRFAGASNTGELFF
-,TRBD1,TRBV12-3/TRBV12-4,TRBJ1-3,TGTGCCAGCAGCCGGGACAGGGGAAACACCATATATTTT,CASSRDRGNTIYF
-,TRBD1,TRBV27,TRBJ1-2,TGTGCCAGCAGTCCCTCGACAGGGTCGAACTATGGCTACACCTTC,CASSPSTGSNYGYTF
-,TRBD1,TRBV5-1,TRBJ2-5,TGCGCCAGCAGCACCCAGGACAGGGGGCGAGAGACCCAGTACTTC,CASSTQDRGRETQYF
-,-,TRBV5-1,TRBJ2-1,TGCGCCAGCAGCTCCTCAACTATTGAGCAGTTCTTC,CASSSSTIEQFF
-,-,TRBV14,TRBJ1-2,TGTGCCAGCAGCCAGAACAGGGCAGACTATGGCTACACCTTC,CASSQNRADYGYTF
-,-,TRBV27,TRBJ2-7,TGTGCCAGCAGTCCGTTGGAGGGAATCTACGAGCAGTACTTC,CASSPLEGIYEQYF
-,-,TRBV4-1,TRBJ1-4,TGCGCCAGCAGCCAAGGGCAGGGGAACGAAAAACTGTTTTTT,CASSQGQGNEKLFF
-,-,TRBV27,TRBJ2-7,TGTGCCAGTTGCCTTAAGCGCGGGCAATACGAGCAGTACTTC,CASCLKRGQYEQYF
-,-,TRBV21-1,TRBJ2-1,TGTGCCAGCAGCCCCCGAACAGCCCGGTTCTTC,CASSPRTARFF
-,-,TRBV12-3/TRBV12-4,TRBJ1-3,TGTGCCAGCAGTTTCGCCGGAAACACCATATATTTT,CASSFAGNTIYF
once,-,TRBV25-1,TRBJ1-1,TGTGCCAGCAGTGAATCCGTAGGGGGATGGGGGTTGAACACTGAAGCTTTCTTT,CASSESVGGWGLNTEAFF
-,TRBD1,TRBV2,TRBJ2-2,TGTGCCAGCAGTGTGACAGGGGGCCTGCACGGGGAGCTGTTTTTT,CASSVTGGLHGELFF
-,-,TRBV5-1,TRBJ2-4,TGCGCCAGCAGCAAGGGGGACTCCCCTCTAGCCAAAAACATTCAGTACTTC,CASSKGDSPLAKNIQYF